The T cell receptor beta chain under discussion was sequenced for a study of blood T cell repertoires in COVID-19 (dated by TCRdb to the early 2020s). For the wider study: Samples covering the acute and convalescent phases of COVID-19 were provided by collaborators in the United States, Italy and Spain. The prospective study material was composed of cDNA or gDNA derived from T cells, B-cell-depleted T cells, or PBMCs. Deeply sampled blood TCRbeta repertoires from subjects exposed to, actively infected with, or recovered from COVID-19 were included in the dataset. The repertoires were released in a freely available public database intended as a resource for research on the immune response to SARS-CoV-2. The samples were drawn from the first 160 participants of the ongoing ImmuneRACE study and from 1,254 subjects provided by 6 global collaborators. Sample metadata almost always included a de-identified subject ID, COVID-19 status, age in years and sex. Where HLA class I and class II types were available, the types were taken from metadata supplied by the sample provider, not from assay-based typing. The paper as a whole reports these results and caveats: The quantity of clinical and demographic metadata differed by source and by participant and was supplied without curation.

The immunoSEQ Assay, a bias-controlled multiplex PCR, was used to amplify TCRbeta CDR3 regions from genomic DNA. The authors' pipeline ran thus. Within the assay, amplification of reference gene primers was used to estimate how many nucleated cells each sample contained. To quantify the absolute abundance of each unique TCRbeta CDR3 rearrangement, sequence reads were collapsed and filtered. For each sample, productive Simpson clonality was calculated as the square root of Simpson's diversity index over productive rearrangements. TCRdb retrieved this table from immuneACCESS and kept in-frame rearrangements only. Not all clones are present; in checked studies, unresolved V genes account for under half, and no reason is known for the remainder. V, J and clone size derive from that table, while D and trimming were established from the DNA sequence. The sample table contains around 290,000 clones; only one count was recorded for roughly 92% of them. Of the sample, about 2.2% falls within the top ten clones.

At one collaborating source in Seattle, patients were enrolled during active infection and were followed longitudinally through the course of disease. The collaborating institutions used their own protocols to collect whole blood in K2EDTA tubes. For TCRbeta analysis, collaborator samples were shipped as frozen whole blood, as isolated PBMCs, or as DNA extracted from either sample type. CDR1 and CDR2 were assigned from the germline V gene as SGHTA and FQGTGA. CDR3 length: 16 amino acids, cysteine to phenylalanine. Left in the record is the CDR3 DNA by itself, 48 bases read in frame from the first base. Trimming costs V 7 bases and J 5 bases, and their ends lie 20 bases apart. For this clone: The antigen it recognizes is unknown. Base quality data are lacking; no much larger clone is found one base away.

In this chain, TRBV7-3 is recombined with TRBJ2-2; tentative D gene TRBD1, with 6 bases matching. Sequencing was carried out using peripheral blood. This TCR came from a woman in her twenties or thirties with COVID-19, enrolled during active disease. The DNA sequence reads TGTGCCAGCACCCCACAGGGCAGGGTGGGAACCGGGGAGCTGTTTTTT. Its protein product is CASTPQGRVGTGELFF.